The sample holds a few counts of the clone carrying this T cell receptor (beta chain). Its specificity is unknown. This entry belongs to a study of beta chain features in type 1 diabetes. Findings and limits, study-wide: HLA influence on TCRB rearrangement stayed unresolved here. Individuals with type 1 diabetes displayed fewer insertions and more deletions at VDJ junctions. Patients' naive, central memory and Treg TCRB repertoires seemed closer to one another than those of healthy donors.

Sequenced material consisted of expressed TCRB transcripts (all of the isolated RNA was reverse transcribed). Generated by immunoSEQ multiplex PCR, the TCRdb table keeps only in-frame clones and is missing some. The sample holds about 340,000 clones, approximately 8% seen once. The sequenced sample consisted of central memory CD4+ T cells from blood. This TCR derives from a woman aged 18-30 years in good health.

The CDR3 sequence is CASSLVGLAKNIQYF. The CDR3 nucleotides read TGTGCCAGCAGCTTAGTTGGGCTAGCCAAAAACATTCAGTACTTC. The chain combines TRBV11-2 with TRBJ2-4, with D unresolved. V was clipped by 1 base and J by 0 bases, with 7 bases between them. This CDR3 region has 15 residues. The V gene's germline CDR1 is SGHAT and CDR2 FQNNGV.